This T cell receptor beta chain originates from a study of T cells after yellow fever vaccination. TCRdb re-analysed the 5' RACE reads in MiXCR, keeping a single row per CDR3 protein. The repertoire holds about 130,000 distinct CDR3 sequences, with 6.6% as singletons. This clonotype was observed many times. This receptor was taken from a man in his thirties or forties who received the YFV17D yellow fever vaccine. Sequenced here: CD4+ T cells sorted from PBMCs, sampled 10 days after the yellow fever booster vaccination.

Written as DNA, the CDR3 is TGTGCCAGCAGCCCTTTAGCGGGAGTTTCCTACGAGCAGTACTTC. Its protein product is CASSPLAGVSYEQYF. The chain recombines TRBV3-1 with TRBJ2-7, with 9 positions matching TRBD2. V lost 4 bases to trimming and J lost 1 base; unmatched junction nucleotides: 5. CDR1 is LGHDT and CDR2 is YNNKEL in the germline V gene (reference sequence). The CDR3 has 15 amino acids.